What follows are 13 T cell receptor beta chains derived from one specimen sequenced in a study of cytomegalovirus exposure and HLA in healthy donors. The PCR used 60 Vbeta and 13 Jbeta primers. Sequenced by immunoSEQ multiplex PCR; TCRdb stores in-frame clones only, minus some. The repertoire includes some 130,000 clones, roughly 88% of them detected once, and approximately 2.4% sits in the top ten. Sequencing was done on a sample of PBMCs. The receptors were sampled from a man aged 45-60 years in good health and CMV-seronegative.

This chain joins TRBV19 and TRBJ1-6; TRBD1 is a possible D gene (6 bases). V was trimmed by 5 bases and J by 5 bases, leaving 13 bases between them. Germline CDR1 reads LNHDA; CDR2 reads SQIVND (reference sequence). The CDR3 contains 15 residues. This CDR3 reads CASSAQDSNNSPLHF. Here the CDR3 DNA reads TGTGCCAGTAGTGCCCAGGACAGTAATAATTCACCCCTCCACTTT.

This rearrangement joins TRBV2 to TRBJ2-3; D unresolved. The germline gives CDR1 SNHLY, CDR2 FYNNEI. This CDR3 is built from 13 residues. V lost 8 bases, J lost 2 bases, and 11 bases lay in between. CDR3: CASRVRVTDTQYF. CDR3 in DNA: TGTGCCAGCCGGGTCCGGGTCACAGATACGCAGTATTTT.

Only a few counts were recorded for this clone. V is TRBV7-9 and J is TRBJ2-7, with D possibly matching TRBD1 (6 bases). V was pared by 2 bases and J by 2 bases, with 10 bases between. Germline V gene lookup returns CDR1 SEHNR and CDR2 FQNEAQ (reference sequence). This CDR3 has 14 amino acids. The CDR3 sequence is CASSLTGSTYEQYF. As DNA, the CDR3 is TGTGCCAGCAGCTTAACAGGGTCAACCTACGAGCAGTACTTC.

This chain joins TRBV5-1 and TRBJ2-5, with a tentative D call TRBD1 (5 bases). V lost 5 bases and J 2 bases, leaving 16 bases between the germline ends. The CDR3 extends over 15 amino acids. Germline V gene sequence: CDR1 SGHRS, CDR2 YFSETQ. The CDR3, as DNA: TGCGCCAGCAGTTATATGGGGCAGGCACAAGAGACCCAGTACTTC. Its translation is CASSYMGQAQETQYF.

V usage is TRBV6-5 and J usage is TRBJ2-1; 9 bases are shared with TRBD2. Germline lookup yields CDR1 MNHEY and CDR2 SVGAGI. There are 15 residues in the CDR3. V lost 6 bases, J lost 4 bases, and 7 bases stayed unmatched. The CDR3 is CASRPSGATYNEQFF. The CDR3 bases are TGTGCCAGCAGGCCTAGCGGGGCGACGTACAATGAGCAGTTCTTC.

Details on this clone: Mismatch with germline at one junction end may stem from a read error. The chain recombines TRBV7-9 with TRBJ1-3, with D perhaps TRBD1 (5 bases). The CDR3 is made up of 13 amino acids. In germline, CDR1 is SEHNR, CDR2 FQNEAQ (reference sequence). CDR3 amino acids: CASSPAGPTPANF. In DNA form, the CDR3 reads TGTGCCAGCAGCCCGGCAGGGCCAACCCCCGCAAATTTT.

The chain carries TRBV19 and TRBJ1-4; D gene unclear. The CDR3 is 14 residues long. Trimming left V 5 bases short and J 8 bases short, with 15 bases between. CDR1 is LNHDA, CDR2 SQIVND, per germline (reference sequence). For the CDR3, the DNA is TGTGCCAGTAGTCCCACGGGGTTCTACGAAAAACTGTTTTTT. It yields the protein CASSPTGFYEKLFF.

This rearrangement joins TRBV11-1 to TRBJ1-1, with D uncertain. The germline CDR1 and CDR2 sequences are SGHAT and FQDESV (reference sequence). The CDR3 runs to 13 residues. Trimming cost V 3 bases and J 1 base, with 6 bases left between them. The DNA of the CDR3 is TGTGCCAGCAGCTTCACAGAGAACACTGAAGCTTTCTTT. It encodes CASSFTENTEAFF.

This chain joins TRBV13 and TRBJ1-5; a weak D match, TRBD1 (5 bases). Trimming removed 3 bases from V and 0 bases from J, with 9 bases in between. This CDR3 is built from 15 residues. Germline V gives CDR1 PRHDT, CDR2 FYEKMQ (reference sequence). CDR3 bases: TGTGCCAGCAGCTTGGGGGGAGATAGCAATCAGCCCCAGCATTTT. Translated, it gives CASSLGGDSNQPQHF.

The V gene is TRBV18, the J gene TRBJ1-5, with D possibly TRBD1 on 5 matching bases. Trimming left V 3 bases short and J 11 bases short, with 14 bases between. The CDR3 totals 13 residues. In germline, CDR1 is KGHSH, CDR2 LQKENI. The CDR3 spells CASSPVETGTQHF. Written as DNA, the CDR3 is TGTGCCAGCTCACCGGTCGAAACAGGTACCCAGCATTTT.

The rearrangement links TRBV19 to TRBJ1-1; D is possibly TRBD1 (5 bases). V was shortened by 1 base and J by 3 bases, with 15 bases between the two germline ends. The CDR3 is 16 amino acids. CDR1 and CDR2 from the germline V gene are LNHDA and SQIVND (reference sequence). The CDR3 bases are TGTGCCAGTAGTATAGGTCGACAGACTGGGGACACTGAAGCTTTCTTT. Translating gives CASSIGRQTGDTEAFF.

The chain employs TRBV7-9 and TRBJ2-1, with D possibly being TRBD1 (5 bases). V was trimmed by 0 bases and J by 7 bases, leaving 7 bases between them. The V gene's germline CDR1 is SEHNR and CDR2 FQNEAQ (reference sequence). CDR3 length: 13 amino acids. CDR3 coding DNA: TGTGCCAGCAGCTTAGCAGGGGAAAATGAGCAGTTCTTC. As protein: CASSLAGENEQFF.

The gene calls are TRBV4-1 and TRBJ2-3, with TRBD1 matching 9 bases. The CDR3 is made up of 14 amino acids. Trimming removed 3 bases from V and 5 bases from J; junction bases left unmatched: 3. Germline lookup yields CDR1 MGHRA and CDR2 YSYEKL. CDR3 region: CASSQGQGVDTQYF. The CDR3 DNA reads as TGCGCCAGCAGCCAGGGACAGGGAGTAGATACGCAGTATTTT.